This T cell receptor beta chain was captured by sequencing in a study of CD8 T cells in Susac syndrome. cDNA came from about 0.51 to 1 ug RNA primed by random hexamers. TCRdb called the immunoSEQ multiplex PCR reads again in MiXCR, with one record for every CDR3 protein. The table has 150,000 to 200,000 distinct CDR3 sequences, about 93% seen once. The T cells that were sequenced for TCR beta were CD8+ and CD4+ cells from blood. Treatment-naive patients with stable or active relapsing-remitting disease served as multiple sclerosis controls. Negative isolation yielded the CD8+ and CD4+ T cells, while FACS enriched the TEMRA cells. The CDR3 has 16 residues. V shed 5 bases and J shed 1 base, with 17 bases lying between them. Germline V gives CDR1 SQVTM, CDR2 ANQGSEA. This clonotype was detected a few times.

The sequencing sample was made of CD4+ T cells from PBMCs. This sequence joins TRBV29-1 and TRBJ2-2; the D gene is possibly TRBD1 (6 bases). The clonotype originates from a human donor with multiple sclerosis. CDR3 sequence: CSVTKGQSLNTGELFF. The CDR3 DNA follows: TGCAGCGTTACTAAAGGACAGTCTCTGAACACCGGGGAGCTGTTTTTT.